This T cell receptor beta chain is from a study of T-cell memory formation after mild COVID-19. Looking at the study overall: TCR clusters were largely donor specific. Findings and limits, study-wide: Cross-reactive memory appears to have joined, as suggested by some responding clones showing up in pre-infection memory.

Trimming shortened V by 3 bases and J by 5 bases, and 10 bases separated the two germline ends. The length of the CDR3 is 13 residues. CDR1 and CDR2 (germline): LNHNV, YYDKDF (reference sequence). Using its own MiXCR run on the 5' RACE reads, TCRdb lists one record per CDR3 protein. The sample lists around 450,000 distinct CDR3 sequences, 20% to 25% occurring once. As regards this clonotype: Antigen: not known.

The clonotype comes from an adult woman who had mild COVID-19 (a few samples of this study predate the infection). Cell type and time point are not known. This chain links TRBV15 with TRBJ1-2; D may be TRBD1 (6 bases). The sample consisted of PBMCs or a T cell subset sorted from them (not recorded which). The CDR3 is CATSRNRAYGYTF. The CDR3 nucleotides are TGTGCCACCAGCAGGAACAGGGCTTATGGCTACACCTTC.